Included here is one T cell receptor beta chain sequence, with context. The antigen is undetermined. The data belong to a study of blood T cells in healthy people across ages. A second about 7 to 12 cycle PCR used barcoded and J-beta primers. TCRdb passed the 5' RACE reads through MiXCR, listing each CDR3 protein once. The sample has approximately 1.5 million distinct CDR3 sequences; roughly 43% are singletons. General study points: Long-lived donors carried more naive CD4+ cells and greater diversity than aged donors.

Germline V gene data show CDR1 as SGDLS and CDR2 as YYNGEE. The V and J ends lost 0 bases and 6 bases respectively, with 18 bases between them. The CDR3 extends over 16 amino acids. The sequence was collected from a woman in her late teens or twenties in good health. The chain combines TRBV9 with TRBJ1-2; D may be TRBD1 (6 bases). The material sequenced was blood. DNA for the CDR3: TGTGCCAGCAGCGTAGACGGCCAATGGGGGGCTCATGGCTACACCTTC. It translates to CASSVDGQWGAHGYTF.